These T cell receptor beta chains were read from a single sample in a study of spatial heterogeneity in lung cancer. TCRdb used MiXCR to reprocess the 5' RACE reads, holding one entry per CDR3 protein. The sample lists just under 95,000 distinct CDR3 sequences; 10% to 15% were seen once. The starting material was PBMCs, obtained at surgery. The receptors derive from a male donor with early-stage non-small cell lung cancer. CDR3s include the opening cysteine and the closing phenylalanine or tryptophan. The order of the fields is clone size, D gene, J gene, V gene, CDR3 DNA, CDR3 protein. A D gene is named only where the DNA matches it firmly. Only some rows state a clone size, as once, few, many or a class for expanded clones.

few | TRBD1 | TRBJ2-3 | TRBV7-2 | TGTGCCAGCAGCATGGACAGGGCTACAGATACGCAGTATTTT | CASSMDRATDTQYF
. | . | TRBJ2-7 | TRBV4-1 | TGCGCCAGTGGAGGAGACGATTCCTACGAGCAGTACTTC | CASGGDDSYEQYF
few | . | TRBJ2-7 | TRBV10-3 | TGTGCCATCGGGGGAGTCTCCTACGAGCAGTACTTC | CAIGGVSYEQYF
. | . | TRBJ2-7 | TRBV7-6 | TGTGCCAGCAGCCGATCTTTTTTTGGGCAGGGCTCCTACGAGCAGTACTTC | CASSRSFFGQGSYEQYF
. | TRBD2 | TRBJ2-5 | TRBV20-1 | TGCAGTGCTAGAGTGGTAGCGGGTCAAGAGACCCAGTACTTC | CSARVVAGQETQYF
. | . | TRBJ1-1 | TRBV12-3/TRBV12-4 | TGTGCCAGCAGTTCAGATCCGCAGGGGAGAATCACTGAAGCTTTCTTT | CASSSDPQGRITEAFF
. | . | TRBJ1-1 | TRBV29-1 | TGCAGCGTTGAATCACTGGTTGGCACTGAAGCTTTCTTT | CSVESLVGTEAFF
. | . | TRBJ1-6 | TRBV25-1 | TGTGCCAGCAGTACCCTAGAGAATTCACCCCTCCACTTT | CASSTLENSPLHF
few | TRBD2 | TRBJ2-2 | TRBV20-1 | TGCAGTGCTAGCCGGTCCGGGACTAGTAACACCGGGGAGCTGTTTTTT | CSASRSGTSNTGELFF
few | TRBD2 | TRBJ2-3 | TRBV7-9 | TGTGCCAGCAGCTTAGCGCAGTTGACTAGCGGGGCGCCAGATACGCAGTATTTT | CASSLAQLTSGAPDTQYF
. | . | TRBJ1-5 | TRBV3-1 | TGTGCCAGCAGCCAATCCCAAACGGGGAATCAGCCCCAGCATTTT | CASSQSQTGNQPQHF
few | . | TRBJ2-5 | TRBV7-3 | TGTGCCAGCAGCTTACTAGGGGCTGGAGAGACCCAGTACTTC | CASSLLGAGETQYF
. | . | TRBJ2-7 | TRBV7-9 | TGTGCCAGCAGGGGTCTCGAGGGGCTGGACGAGCAGTACTTC | CASRGLEGLDEQYF
. | . | TRBJ1-6 | TRBV7-2 | TGTGCCAGCAGCTTAAGTTTGGGATCACCCCTCCACTTT | CASSLSLGSPLHF
many | . | TRBJ1-1 | TRBV7-9 | TGTGCCAGCAGCCTGGAAGGGAACACTGAAGCTTTCTTT | CASSLEGNTEAFF
. | . | TRBJ1-1 | TRBV5-4 | TGTGCCAGCAGCCAACGGGTCTTAAACACTGAAGCTTTCTTT | CASSQRVLNTEAFF
few | . | TRBJ2-7 | TRBV27 | TGTGCCAGCAGTTCCGCAGGGCTCCGGGGGAACTACGAGCAGTACTTC | CASSSAGLRGNYEQYF
few | TRBD1 | TRBJ2-3 | TRBV5-6 | TGTGCCAGCAGCTTGGGACAGGGAGGCACAGATACGCAGTATTTT | CASSLGQGGTDTQYF
. | TRBD2 | TRBJ2-7 | TRBV7-6 | TGTGCCAGCAGCTTAGCTGCAGGGACTAGCGGGACTCTCGAGCAGTACTTC | CASSLAAGTSGTLEQYF
. | . | TRBJ1-4 | TRBV28 | TGTGCCAGCAGTTTAGCTCACAGCGCAACTAATGAAAAACTGTTTTTT | CASSLAHSATNEKLFF
few | TRBD1 | TRBJ2-2 | TRBV12-3/TRBV12-4 | TGTGCCAGCAGCTTAAGGCCGCAGGGGGCAACCGGGGAGCTGTTTTTT | CASSLRPQGATGELFF
many | TRBD2 | TRBJ2-1 | TRBV24-1 | TGTGCCACCAGTTCGTTAGCGGGGGAGGACAATGAGCAGTTCTTC | CATSSLAGEDNEQFF
many | . | TRBJ2-3 | TRBV27 | TGTGCCAGCAGTTACGCCTTCGGTGCAGATACGCAGTATTTT | CASSYAFGADTQYF
. | . | TRBJ2-1 | TRBV28 | TGTGCCAGCAGTGGTGGGGACGATGAGCAGTTCTTC | CASSGGDDEQFF
. | . | TRBJ2-3 | TRBV2 | TGTGCCAGCAGTCGAGGCAGCGATACGCAGTATTTT | CASSRGSDTQYF
few | . | TRBJ1-2 | TRBV5-1 | TGCGCCAGCAGCTTCCGTGGAGACAGTGGCTACACCTTC | CASSFRGDSGYTF
. | . | TRBJ2-1 | TRBV7-2 | TGTGCCAGCAGCTTCCAAATCAGGCGAGAGCAGTTCTTC | CASSFQIRREQFF